Presented here are 29 T cell receptor beta chains from one specimen sequenced in a study of CD8+ T cells in alopecia areata. Extracted RNA was reverse transcribed, and the resulting cDNA served as sequencing template. Profiling relied on immunoSEQ multiplex PCR, and the TCRdb table lists in-frame clones only, not all of them. The sample contains roughly 100,000 clones, approximately 60% of which appear only once. The sequencing sample was made of CD4+ T cells sorted from blood. The origin of the receptors is a human donor in good health.

This clone is a singleton in its sample. This chain links TRBV6-5 with TRBJ2-2; TRBD1 aligns across 7 bases. Germline CDR1 reads MNHEY; CDR2 reads SVGAGI. J gave up 0 bases and V 7 bases, and 5 bases lay outside the gene matches. The CDR3 is 15 residues long. CDR3 coding DNA: TGTGCCAGCACCCCGACAGGGACGAACACCGGGGAGCTGTTTTTT. It is translated as CASTPTGTNTGELFF.

This sequence joins TRBV6-5 and TRBJ2-3, with D unresolved. The V gene lost 10 bases and the J gene lost 4 bases, with 12 bases spanning the gap. CDR1 and CDR2 (germline): MNHEY, SVGAGI. The CDR3 has 12 amino acids. CDR3 amino acids: CATVRLPDTQYF. The CDR3 DNA reads as TGTGCCACCGTAAGGCTACCAGATACGCAGTATTTT.

This chain connects TRBV5-1 to TRBJ2-1; possible D gene TRBD1, 5 bases. CDR1 SGHRS and CDR2 YFSETQ come from the germline V gene. Trimming cost V 0 bases and J 6 bases, with 10 bases left between them. The CDR3 sequence is 14 residues long. CDR3 in DNA: TGCGCCAGCAGCTTGGCCCCCAGGGCCAATGAGCAGTTCTTC. Protein product: CASSLAPRANEQFF.

This clone was counted only a few times. This chain links TRBV18 with TRBJ2-7; D is perhaps TRBD1 or TRBD2 (5 bases each). The germline V gene encodes CDR1 KGHSH and CDR2 LQKENI. The CDR3 contains 15 residues. Trimming cost V 2 bases and J 5 bases, with 16 bases left between them. The CDR3 protein is CASSPRLFGADEQYF. CDR3 bases: TGTGCCAGCTCACCAAGGTTATTCGGGGCGGACGAGCAGTACTTC.

This chain uses TRBV5-1 with TRBJ2-7, with 9 bases identical to TRBD2. There are 17 residues in the CDR3. The germline gives CDR1 SGHRS, CDR2 YFSETQ. V was clipped by 3 bases and J by 1 base; unmatched bases: 11. The CDR3 loop is CASSSSTLAGTSYEQYF. The CDR3 bases are TGCGCCAGCAGCTCGAGTACTCTAGCGGGGACATCCTACGAGCAGTACTTC.

The chain uses TRBV7-2 and TRBJ2-3; weak D call: TRBD1 (6 bases). The CDR3 sequence is 15 residues long. The V and J ends lost 6 bases and 1 base respectively, with 14 bases between them. Germline lookup yields CDR1 SGHTA and CDR2 FQGNSA. The CDR3 coding sequence is TGTGCCAGCAGATCTGGAGCAGGGGGCACAGATACGCAGTATTTT. Its translation: CASRSGAGGTDTQYF.

The J gene is TRBJ1-2, the V gene TRBV28; maybe TRBD1 (5 bases). Trimming removed 6 bases from V and 3 bases from J, with 11 bases in between. Germline V gene data show CDR1 as MDHEN and CDR2 as SYDVKM. This CDR3 has 13 residues. The CDR3 DNA reads as TGTGCCAGCAGGCCGGGGCTCGACTATGGCTACACCTTC. Its translation is CASRPGLDYGYTF.

J is TRBJ1-3 and V is TRBV7-8; TRBD1 might be the D (6 bases). Trimming removed 4 bases from V and 7 bases from J, with 23 bases in between. CDR1 and CDR2 (germline): SGHVS, FQNEAQ. The CDR3 loop spans 17 amino acids. The CDR3 nucleotides read TGTGCCAGCAGCTCGAGACGACCCTTACAGGGTTGGAACACCATATATTTT. This sequence encodes CASSSRRPLQGWNTIYF. The whole variable domain, filled in from reference TRBV7-8 and TRBJ1-3, reads GAGVSQSPRYKVAKRGQDVALRCDPISGHVSLFWYQQALGQGPEFLTYFQNEAQLDKSGLPSDRFFAERPEGSVSTLKIQRTQQEDSAVYLCASSSRRPLQGWNTIYFGEGSWLTVV.

The chain employs TRBV30 and TRBJ2-5; D is perhaps TRBD1 (5 bases). Germline CDR1 is GTSNPN and CDR2 is SVGIG (reference sequence). This CDR3 has 14 residues. With 0 bases removed from V and 4 bases from J, the gap between germline ends came to 12 bases. CDR3 sequence: CAWSVARAVETQYF. CDR3 DNA sequence: TGTGCCTGGAGTGTAGCCAGGGCTGTAGAGACCCAGTACTTC.

This clone was seen more than once but under ten times. The chain has TRBV2 and TRBJ1-5; D might be TRBD1 (5 bases). V shed 4 bases and J shed 5 bases, with 15 bases lying between them. The CDR3 runs 15 residues. In germline, CDR1 is SNHLY, CDR2 FYNNEI. Here the CDR3 DNA reads TGTGCCAGCAGTGCGCGGCAGGGAGTCGATCAGCCCCAGCATTTT. It translates to CASSARQGVDQPQHF.

This clone was detected only a few times. This chain connects TRBV28 to TRBJ1-4; 9 bases fit TRBD1. J lost 7 bases, V lost 7 bases, and 4 bases had no gene match. CDR1 is MDHEN and CDR2 is SYDVKM in the germline V gene. CDR3 length equals 13 residues. Here the CDR3 DNA reads TGTGCCAGCACAACAGGGGGCGTTGAAAAACTGTTTTTT. This translates into CASTTGGVEKLFF. Full variable domain (outside the CDR3, taken from reference TRBV28 and TRBJ1-4): DVKVTQSSRYLVKRTGEKVFLECVQDMDHENMFWYRQDPGLGLRLIYFSYDVKMKEKGDIPEGYSVSREKKERFSLILESASTNQTSMYLCASTTGGVEKLFFGSGTQLSVL.

V gene TRBV30 combines with J gene TRBJ1-2; 9 bases line up with TRBD1. V was pared by 0 bases and J by 2 bases, with 7 bases of the junction left unmatched. In germline, CDR1 is GTSNPN, CDR2 SVGIG (reference sequence). This CDR3 contains 16 residues. Written as DNA, the CDR3 is TGTGCCTGGAGTGTACTGGGGACAGGGCACAACTATGGCTACACCTTC. It is translated as CAWSVLGTGHNYGYTF.

The V call is TRBV10-3, the J call TRBJ1-1; D is possibly TRBD1 (6 bases). Trimming shortened V by 8 bases and J by 8 bases, and 12 bases separated the two germline ends. In germline, CDR1 is ENHRY, CDR2 SYGVKD. This CDR3 spans 11 amino acids. The CDR3: CAIRDTGEAFF. The CDR3 bases are TGTGCCATCCGGGACACTGGAGAAGCTTTCTTT.

V is TRBV7-2 and J is TRBJ2-6; D remains unclear. The V gene lost 3 bases and the J gene lost 0 bases, with 6 bases spanning the gap. Germline CDR1 reads SGHTA; CDR2 reads FQGNSA. CDR3 length: 15 residues. The CDR3 bases are TGTGCCAGCAGCTTGGCTGGCTCTGGGGCCAACGTCCTGACTTTC. Residues: CASSLAGSGANVLTF.

The J gene is TRBJ1-6, the V gene TRBV14; 7 bases align to TRBD1. This CDR3 spans 15 amino acids. Germline CDR1 is SGHDN and CDR2 is FVKESK. J gave up 7 bases and V 1 base, and 4 bases lay outside the gene matches. This CDR3 is CASSQAGGWNSPLHF. In nucleotides, the CDR3 is TGTGCCAGCAGCCAAGCAGGGGGTTGGAATTCACCCCTCCACTTT.

This clone has only a few counts. This sequence joins TRBV7-2 and TRBJ1-2, with D perhaps TRBD1 (5 bases). Trimming pared 4 bases from V and 6 bases from J, leaving 12 bases between. CDR1 SGHTA and CDR2 FQGNSA come from the germline V gene. This CDR3 is built from 13 residues. CDR3 amino acids: CASSYRDGHGYTF. CDR3 DNA: TGTGCCAGCAGCTATAGGGACGGACATGGCTACACCTTC.

The V call is TRBV7-2, the J call TRBJ2-3, with D possibly TRBD2 on 5 matching bases. V was cut by 3 bases and J by 3 bases, with 16 bases left in between. Germline V gene lookup returns CDR1 SGHTA and CDR2 FQGNSA. This CDR3 is built from 16 residues. Written as DNA, the CDR3 is TGTGCCAGCAGCTTGGGGTTGGCGGGTTGGACAGATACGCAGTATTTT. Translation gives CASSLGLAGWTDTQYF.

The V gene is TRBV20-1, the J gene TRBJ2-7, with D perhaps TRBD1 (6 bases). Trimming removed 7 bases from V and 10 bases from J, with 17 bases in between. The CDR3 extends over 11 amino acids. Germline V gives CDR1 DFQATT, CDR2 SNEGSKA (reference sequence). The CDR3 protein is CSVRGIRGQYF. The CDR3, as DNA: TGCAGTGTCAGGGGAATCAGGGGACAGTACTTC.

The table lists this clone with a few counts. This rearrangement joins TRBV2 to TRBJ2-7, with D maybe TRBD2 (5 bases). The CDR3 has 14 amino acids. The V end was cut by 0 bases, the J end by 2 bases, with 8 bases between. CDR1 and CDR2 (germline): SNHLY, FYNNEI. The chain's CDR3 is CASSEAPLAYEQYF. DNA of the CDR3: TGTGCCAGCAGTGAAGCACCACTAGCCTACGAGCAGTACTTC.

CDR3 DNA sequence: TGTGCCATCAGTGAAACAGGAGCACCCTACAATGAGCAGTTCTTC. Amino acid sequence: CAISETGAPYNEQFF. The V gene is TRBV10-3, the J gene TRBJ2-1, with a tentative D call TRBD1 (5 bases). V lost 3 bases, J lost 2 bases, and 11 bases lay in between. Germline V gene data show CDR1 as ENHRY and CDR2 as SYGVKD. CDR3 length: 15 residues.

The CDR3: CASSIGTGFTPPLHF. CDR3 nucleotides: TGCGCCAGCAGTATCGGGACAGGGTTCACCCCACCCCTCCACTTT. V and J are TRBV5-1 and TRBJ1-6; 9 positions agree with TRBD1. The CDR3 runs 15 residues. Germline CDR1 reads SGHRS; CDR2 reads YFSETQ. The junction had 11 bases not matched to a gene; V was cut back by 5 bases and J by 11 bases.

This chain joins TRBV14 and TRBJ1-3; D uncertain. Germline V CDR1 and CDR2: SGHDN, FVKESK. The CDR3 is 12 amino acids. Deletions cut 1 base from V and 7 bases from J, with 5 bases between. CDR3 bases: TGTGCCAGCAGCCAAGGCGGGAACACCATATATTTT. Its protein product is CASSQGGNTIYF.

V usage is TRBV29-1 and J usage is TRBJ1-4; unclear D gene. Germline CDR1 is SQVTM and CDR2 is ANQGSEA. CDR3 length: 12 amino acids. Trimming left V 1 base short and J 0 bases short, with 0 bases between. The DNA for the CDR3 is TGCAGCGTTGAAGCAACTAATGAAAAACTGTTTTTT. It translates to CSVEATNEKLFF.

V is TRBV18 and J is TRBJ2-3; 8 bases align to TRBD2. This CDR3 spans 18 amino acids. J gave up 4 bases and V 3 bases, and 15 bases lay outside the gene matches. Germline V gene lookup returns CDR1 KGHSH and CDR2 LQKENI. The CDR3 nucleotides read TGTGCCAGCTCACCCCAAATACTTGCGGGGGGCAAGGCAGATACGCAGTATTTT. Protein: CASSPQILAGGKADTQYF.

This chain links TRBV4-1 with TRBJ2-6, with TRBD1 as a possible D gene (5 bases). The CDR3 extends over 17 amino acids. Germline CDR1 MGHRA, CDR2 YSYEKL. With 2 bases removed from V and 5 bases from J, the gap between germline ends came to 16 bases. CDR3 protein: CASSQPTSGLRANVLTF. CDR3 sequence (DNA): TGCGCCAGCAGCCAACCAACCTCAGGGTTAAGGGCCAACGTCCTGACTTTC.

V and J are TRBV4-3 and TRBJ2-2; D is undetermined. The CDR3 spans 16 residues. Germline-derived CDR1 and CDR2 are LGHNA and YSLEER. V was trimmed by 3 bases and J by 0 bases, leaving 11 bases between them. The CDR3 DNA sequence: TGCGCCAGCAGCCACAGATCATCCGCGAACACCGGGGAGCTGTTTTTT. Its translation: CASSHRSSANTGELFF.

This chain links TRBV30 with TRBJ1-2; no clear D. V shed 3 bases and J shed 8 bases, with 16 bases lying between them. Germline V gene data show CDR1 as GTSNPN and CDR2 as SVGIG (reference sequence). This CDR3 has 13 residues. The DNA of the CDR3 is TGTGCCTGGAGGGGTGACACGATAAGGGGCTACACCTTC. It codes for CAWRGDTIRGYTF.

This sequence joins TRBV29-1 and TRBJ1-1; 7 nucleotides align to TRBD1. Trimming took 3 bases from V and 8 from J; bases not matched to a gene: 6. Germline lookup yields CDR1 SQVTM and CDR2 ANQGSEA. There are 12 residues in the CDR3. The CDR3 is CSVDQRQGEAFF. The CDR3, as DNA: TGCAGCGTTGACCAACGACAGGGAGAAGCTTTCTTT.

The genes are TRBV5-1 and TRBJ1-6; D not certain. V lost 0 bases and J 9 bases, leaving 10 bases between the germline ends. The germline V gene has CDR1 SGHRS and CDR2 YFSETQ. The length of the CDR3 is 14 residues. CDR3 DNA: TGCGCCAGCAGCTTGGCTGGGGTTGGTTCACCCCTCCACTTT. Encoded protein: CASSLAGVGSPLHF.